The rows below give T cell receptor beta chains drawn from one sample of a study of blood T cell repertoires in COVID-19. The assay was immunoSEQ multiplex PCR, and TCRdb's table has in-frame clones only and misses some. The sample records tens of thousands of clones, less than 85% being singletons. Input material: peripheral blood. The receptors here all came from a woman of 80 years or more with active or convalescent COVID-19. Both conserved end residues are part of each CDR3. The order of the fields is V gene, clone size, CDR3 protein. Some rows mark clone size as missing; the rest say once, few, many or name a class of expanded clone.

TRBV5-6	NA	CASSLAGAGLINEKLFF
TRBV7-2	NA	CASSTQGGGYTF
TRBV18	NA	CASSPEGSGNTIYF
TRBV19	NA	CASSTPRETQYF
TRBV18	NA	CASSTEAGGNYGYTF
TRBV14	NA	CASSQQGVGYTF
TRBV29-1	NA	CSVDGLAASEQYF
TRBV7-6	NA	CASSSRGTQYF
TRBV12-3/TRBV12-4	NA	CASSLTGWTEAFF
TRBV12-3/TRBV12-4	NA	CASSYTGELFF
TRBV5-3	NA	CACPTGGAGGDRTQYF
TRBV7-9	NA	CASSPWTGMGAFF
TRBV7-2	NA	CASAEGLAGVYEQYF
TRBV7-2	once	CASSLGTGNSPLHF
TRBV18	NA	CASSYTGVNTEAFF
TRBV3-1/TRBV3-2	NA	CASSQLTGSSNSPLHF
TRBV18	NA	CASSPKGQGTVSTGELFF
TRBV5-5	NA	CASSLIRVTGELFF
TRBV27	NA	CASSCPGQGDFGNQPQHF
TRBV10-2	NA	CASSDPSGGGNQPQHF
TRBV7-9	NA	CASSLASGTYRQYF
TRBV19	NA	CASSIQGTGISNQPQHF
TRBV7-9	NA	CASTIIRTGLDTEAFF
TRBV5-1	few	CASSTRQGSYSPLHF